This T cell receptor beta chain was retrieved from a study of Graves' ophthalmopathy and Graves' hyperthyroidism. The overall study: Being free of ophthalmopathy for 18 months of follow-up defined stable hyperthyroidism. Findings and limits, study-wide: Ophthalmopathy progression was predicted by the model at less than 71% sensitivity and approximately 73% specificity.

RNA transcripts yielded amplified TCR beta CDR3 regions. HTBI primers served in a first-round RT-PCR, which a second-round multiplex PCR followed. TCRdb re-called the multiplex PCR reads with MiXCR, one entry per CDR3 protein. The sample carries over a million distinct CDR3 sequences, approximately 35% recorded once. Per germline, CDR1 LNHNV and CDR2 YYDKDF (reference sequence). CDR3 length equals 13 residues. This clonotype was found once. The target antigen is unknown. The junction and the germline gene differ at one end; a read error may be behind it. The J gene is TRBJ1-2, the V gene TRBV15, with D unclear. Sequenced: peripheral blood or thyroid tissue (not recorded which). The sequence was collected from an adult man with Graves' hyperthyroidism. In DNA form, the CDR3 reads TGTGCCACCGGCAGGCAGAGGGCTGGGGGCTACACCTTC. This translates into CATGRQRAGGYTF.